The 30 T cell receptor beta chains below come from one sample, sequenced in a study of CD8+ T cells in alopecia areata. RNA was isolated and reverse transcribed to cDNA, the sequencing template. The assay was immunoSEQ multiplex PCR, and TCRdb's table has in-frame clones only and misses some. The sample contains 60,000 to 85,000 clones, approximately 66% of which appear only once. Treatment indicated: oral pan-JAK inhibitor, 5-10 mg twice daily. Sequencing was performed on CD8+ T cells sorted from blood, taken at week 24, from a patient treated with tofacitinib. The receptors come from a human donor with alopecia areata.

The J gene is TRBJ2-6, the V gene TRBV4-3; D gene unclear. V lost 0 bases, J lost 0 bases, and 3 bases lay in between. This CDR3 spans 15 amino acids. Germline V CDR1 and CDR2: LGHNA, YSLEER. DNA of the CDR3: TGCGCCAGCAGCCAAGATAACTCTGGGGCCAACGTCCTGACTTTC. Protein: CASSQDNSGANVLTF.

The chain is built from TRBV7-2 and TRBJ1-2; weak D call: TRBD1 (6 bases). Trimming took off 3 bases at V and 1 base at J, with 12 bases between the two ends. Germline V CDR1 and CDR2: SGHTA, FQGNSA. The CDR3 is 15 residues long. CDR3 residues: CASSFLGGLNYGYTF. The CDR3 nucleotides are TGTGCCAGCAGCTTTCTCGGGGGGCTTAACTATGGCTACACCTTC.

V is TRBV5-1 and J is TRBJ1-1; D unresolved. Trimming took 4 bases from V and 5 from J, leaving 15 bases between them. This CDR3 is 14 amino acids long. Germline V gene data show CDR1 as SGHRS and CDR2 as YFSETQ. CDR3 sequence reads: CASSEPTKNTEAFF. In DNA, the CDR3 is TGCGCCAGCAGCGAGCCCACTAAGAATACTGAAGCTTTCTTT.

The chain employs TRBV2 and TRBJ1-1; a weak D match, TRBD1 (6 bases). Germline V gene lookup returns CDR1 SNHLY and CDR2 FYNNEI. CDR3 size: 12 residues. Trimming removed 8 bases from V and 3 bases from J, with 10 bases in between. The CDR3 region is CASLPGDTEAFF. CDR3 bases: TGTGCCAGCCTCCCAGGGGACACTGAAGCTTTCTTT.

The chain carries TRBV7-6 and TRBJ2-5; D unresolved. Between the trimmed V and J ends, which lost 1 base and 0 bases, there was a span of 6 bases. Looked up from germline, CDR1 is SGHVS and CDR2 is FNYEAQ. The CDR3 runs 14 residues. DNA of the CDR3: TGTGCCAGCAGCTTAGACCGGAACCAAGAGACCCAGTACTTC. This encodes CASSLDRNQETQYF.

Regarding this clone: The same CDR3 arises from other DNA sequences in this sample as well. The CDR3 reads CASSLNRGTEAFF. CDR3 nucleotides: TGCGCCAGCAGCTTGAACAGGGGCACTGAAGCTTTCTTT. The chain employs TRBV5-1 and TRBJ1-1; 7 positions agree with TRBD1. Germline V gene lookup returns CDR1 SGHRS and CDR2 YFSETQ. V trimming: 1 base; J trimming: 4 bases; junction bases outside the gene matches: 1. This CDR3 region has 13 residues.

This chain uses TRBV7-2 with TRBJ2-3; TRBD1 might be the D (5 bases). The CDR3 runs 13 residues. Trimming took 8 bases from V and 2 from J, leaving 11 bases between them. Germline values: CDR1 SGHTA, CDR2 FQGNSA. CDR3 amino acids: CASWGSFTDTQYF. CDR3 DNA: TGTGCCAGCTGGGGCAGCTTCACAGATACGCAGTATTTT.

The chain carries TRBV7-9 and TRBJ2-1, with 11 bases lining up with TRBD2. After removal of 6 bases from V and 3 bases from J, the junction contained 16 bases not matched to a gene. The CDR3 extends over 19 amino acids. Per the germline V gene, CDR1 is SEHNR and CDR2 is FQNEAQ (reference sequence). The CDR3 here is CASSSPQGSGGALYNEQFF. Here the CDR3 DNA reads TGTGCCAGCAGTTCTCCGCAAGGTAGCGGGGGGGCCCTCTACAATGAGCAGTTCTTC.

This clone came up a few times. The chain combines TRBV7-7 with TRBJ2-1; a possible D gene is TRBD2 (5 bases). CDR1 is SSHAT, CDR2 FNYEAQ, per germline (reference sequence). Trimming took 1 base from V and 4 from J, leaving 11 bases between them. The CDR3 consists of 15 residues. The CDR3 DNA reads as TGTGCCAGCAGCTTAGGAGACTCGGGATACAATGAGCAGTTCTTC. The encoded protein is CASSLGDSGYNEQFF. Looking up the rest from reference TRBV7-7 and TRBJ2-1 gives the full variable domain: GAGVSQSPRYKVTKRGQDVTLRCDPISSHATLYWYQQALGQGPEFLTYFNYEAQPDKSGLPSDRFSAERPEGSISTLTIQRTEQRDSAMYRCASSLGDSGYNEQFFGPGTRLTVL.

This chain connects TRBV7-9 to TRBJ2-7; 9 nucleotides line up with TRBD2. The CDR3 is made up of 16 amino acids. Germline lookup yields CDR1 SEHNR and CDR2 FQNEAQ (reference sequence). V gave up 5 bases and J gave up 5 bases; unmatched junction bases: 13. This CDR3 is CASSIVAGEEGDEQYF. The CDR3 nucleotides are TGTGCCAGCAGCATAGTAGCGGGAGAGGAGGGGGACGAGCAGTACTTC.

This clone was counted a few times. This chain links TRBV11-2 with TRBJ2-3; D gene ambiguous. The CDR3 is made up of 12 amino acids. Trimming cost V 5 bases and J 2 bases, with 5 bases left between them. The germline V gene encodes CDR1 SGHAT and CDR2 FQNNGV. As DNA, the CDR3 is TGTGCCAGCAGCCCAAACACAGATACGCAGTATTTT. Translation gives CASSPNTDTQYF. Complete variable domain (other parts from reference TRBV11-2 and TRBJ2-3): EAGVAQSPRYKIIEKRQSVAFWCNPISGHATLYWYQQILGQGPKLLIQFQNNGVVDDSQLPKDRFSAERLKGVDSTLKIQPAKLEDSAVYLCASSPNTDTQYFGPGTRLTVL.

This chain links TRBV5-6 with TRBJ2-7; D is possibly TRBD2 (6 bases). CDR3 length: 15 residues. V lost 1 base, J lost 2 bases, and 13 bases lay in between. Per germline, CDR1 SGHDT and CDR2 YYEEEE. The CDR3 is CASSLYGSRAYEQYF. For the CDR3, the DNA is TGTGCCAGCAGCTTGTACGGGAGTCGCGCCTACGAGCAGTACTTC.

This chain links TRBV14 with TRBJ2-1, with D perhaps given as TRBD1 or TRBD2 (5 bases each). Per germline, CDR1 SGHDN and CDR2 FVKESK. This CDR3 is built from 17 residues. V was cut by 1 base and J by 5 bases, with 18 bases left in between. The CDR3 bases are TGTGCCAGCAGCCAAGCTTTTATGAGACTGGGGGACAATGAGCAGTTCTTC. Translation gives CASSQAFMRLGDNEQFF.

The V and J genes are TRBV4-3 and TRBJ2-1; D is perhaps TRBD1 or TRBD2 (5 bases each). The CDR3 covers 13 residues. The ends were cut back, 0 bases at V and 9 bases at J, with 9 bases in the middle. Germline loops: CDR1 LGHNA, CDR2 YSLEER. As DNA, the CDR3 is TGCGCCAGCAGCCAAGATGGGGGTGGTGAGCAGTTCTTC. Protein: CASSQDGGGEQFF.

This rearrangement joins TRBV6-4 to TRBJ1-1, with D possibly TRBD1 on 5 matching bases. CDR1 is MRHNA and CDR2 is SNTAGT in the germline V gene. The CDR3 totals 15 residues. Deletions cut 0 bases from V and 3 bases from J, with 11 bases between. The CDR3 DNA reads TGTGCCAGCAGTGACTCGGGGGGACCCGACACTGAAGCTTTCTTT. Protein: CASSDSGGPDTEAFF.

Details on this clone: The same CDR3 can be traced to other DNA sequences in this sample. The chain employs TRBV29-1 and TRBJ1-1; tentative D call: TRBD1 (5 bases). The V end lost 7 bases, the J end lost 4 bases, and 16 bases lay between the germline ends. Germline CDR1 is SQVTM and CDR2 is ANQGSEA. This CDR3 spans 13 amino acids. CDR3 sequence: CSARRVLGTEAFF. The CDR3 DNA is TGCAGCGCCCGCAGGGTCCTTGGCACTGAAGCTTTCTTT.

The CDR3, as DNA: TGTGCCAGCAGCTTAGTAGGCCTAGCGGAGGCCTACAATGAGCAGTTCTTC. Amino acid sequence: CASSLVGLAEAYNEQFF. V usage is TRBV7-9 and J usage is TRBJ2-1; TRBD2 aligns across 7 bases. The CDR3 is 17 amino acids. Germline CDR1 reads SEHNR; CDR2 reads FQNEAQ (reference sequence). V was pared by 1 base and J by 2 bases, with 8 bases of the junction left unmatched. The full variable domain, with the rest looked up from reference TRBV7-9 and TRBJ2-1, is DTGVSQNPRHKITKRGQNVTFRCDPISEHNRLYWYRQTLGQGPEFLTYFQNEAQLEKSRLLSDRFSAERPKGSFSTLEIQRTEQGDSAMYLCASSLVGLAEAYNEQFFGPGTRLTVL.

This clone was detected only a few times. The chain has TRBV19 and TRBJ2-3; D gene ambiguous. The CDR3 is 14 amino acids. V lost 7 bases and J 2 bases, leaving 13 bases between the germline ends. Germline assignment: CDR1 LNHDA and CDR2 SQIVND (reference sequence). In nucleotides, the CDR3 is TGTGCCAGTACCAAGGCCTCTTCCACAGATACGCAGTATTTT. It specifies CASTKASSTDTQYF.

The chain links TRBV28 to TRBJ2-1, with D hard to call. The CDR3 spans 11 residues. Trimming removed 7 bases at V and 2 bases at J, with 3 bases between. The germline CDR1 and CDR2 sequences are MDHEN and SYDVKM. The CDR3 DNA follows: TGTGCCAGCACAACCTACAATGAGCAGTTCTTC. This encodes CASTTYNEQFF.

This clone was detected once. The gene calls are TRBV27 and TRBJ2-7; no clear D gene. Per the germline V gene, CDR1 is MNHEY and CDR2 is SMNVEV (reference sequence). CDR3 length equals 13 residues. V was pared by 5 bases and J by 6 bases, with 14 bases between. The CDR3 reads CASSPLSPLEQYF. The CDR3 DNA reads TGTGCCAGCAGTCCCTTAAGCCCCCTCGAGCAGTACTTC.

The chain recombines TRBV5-1 with TRBJ2-1; 11 nucleotides align to TRBD2. CDR1 is SGHRS and CDR2 is YFSETQ in the germline V gene. CDR3 size: 15 residues. V lost 3 bases, J lost 4 bases, and 3 bases stayed unmatched. CDR3 sequence reads: CASSSTSGAYNEQFF. The CDR3 DNA is TGCGCCAGCAGCTCGACTAGCGGGGCTTACAATGAGCAGTTCTTC.

The J gene is TRBJ2-3, the V gene TRBV15; D may be TRBD2 (6 bases). The V and J ends lost 0 bases and 2 bases respectively, with 12 bases between them. The length of the CDR3 is 16 residues. Per germline, CDR1 LNHNV and CDR2 YYDKDF (reference sequence). The CDR3 DNA is TGTGCCACCAGCAGAGATCTCCGGGGGTTCACAGATACGCAGTATTTT. Protein: CATSRDLRGFTDTQYF. Using reference TRBV15 and TRBJ2-3 for the parts outside the CDR3, the full variable domain is DAMVIQNPRYQVTQFGKPVTLSCSQTLNHNVMYWYQQKSSQAPKLLFHYYDKDFNNEADTPDNFQSRRPNTSFCFLDIRSPGLGDTAMYLCATSRDLRGFTDTQYFGPGTRLTVL.

This clone was found a few times. The chain carries TRBV4-3 and TRBJ2-4; 9 bases match TRBD1. With V trimmed by 0 bases and J by 7 bases, 4 bases remained unmatched. The germline V gene has CDR1 LGHNA and CDR2 YSLEER. This CDR3 is 15 amino acids long. The CDR3 region has the DNA TGCGCCAGCAGCCAAGATCGACAGGGGGGGAACATTCAGTACTTC. Translated: CASSQDRQGGNIQYF.

For the CDR3, the DNA is TGTGCCAGCAGCTCTGGAGCAACTAATGAAAAACTGTTTTTT. As protein: CASSSGATNEKLFF. The chain links TRBV5-4 to TRBJ1-4; no clear D. Germline CDR1 SGHNT, CDR2 YYREEE (reference sequence). V lost 3 bases and J 0 bases, leaving 6 bases between the germline ends. CDR3 length equals 14 residues.

The rearrangement uses TRBV9 and TRBJ2-2, with D unresolved. Trimming shortened V by 3 bases and J by 2 bases, and 5 bases separated the two germline ends. This CDR3 region has 13 residues. The germline gives CDR1 SGDLS, CDR2 YYNGEE. This CDR3 reads CASSALNTGELFF. DNA of the CDR3: TGTGCCAGCAGCGCCCTTAACACCGGGGAGCTGTTTTTT.

CDR3 DNA: TGTGCCAGCAGCTTAGGAGGGGGCCCCGAGCAGTACTTC. Protein product: CASSLGGGPEQYF. The gene calls are TRBV13 and TRBJ2-7; 7 bases match TRBD1. Trimming took 0 bases from V and 6 from J; bases not matched to a gene: 2. This CDR3 has 13 residues. CDR1 is PRHDT and CDR2 is FYEKMQ in the germline V gene (reference sequence).

This rearrangement joins TRBV7-9 to TRBJ2-2; D call uncertain. CDR1 is SEHNR and CDR2 is FQNEAQ in the germline V gene (reference sequence). The ends were cut back, 6 bases at V and 6 bases at J, with 14 bases in the middle. This CDR3 is 14 amino acids long. The CDR3 sequence is CASSPTNSAGELFF. Written as DNA, the CDR3 is TGTGCCAGCAGTCCTACTAACTCGGCCGGGGAGCTGTTTTTT. Filled out from reference TRBV7-9 and TRBJ2-2, the complete variable domain reads DTGVSQNPRHKITKRGQNVTFRCDPISEHNRLYWYRQTLGQGPEFLTYFQNEAQLEKSRLLSDRFSAERPKGSFSTLEIQRTEQGDSAMYLCASSPTNSAGELFFGEGSRLTVL.

This clone occurred a few times. The chain couples TRBV19 to TRBJ2-2; D is ambiguous. V shed 7 bases and J shed 8 bases, with 14 bases lying between them. Germline-derived CDR1 and CDR2 are LNHDA and SQIVND (reference sequence). The CDR3 spans 13 residues. This CDR3 reads CASTLGVRGELFF. The DNA of the CDR3 is TGTGCCAGTACTTTAGGAGTTCGGGGGGAGCTGTTTTTT. Combining the CDR3 with reference TRBV19 and TRBJ2-2 gives the whole variable domain DGGITQSPKYLFRKEGQNVTLSCEQNLNHDAMYWYRQDPGQGLRLIYYSQIVNDFQKGDIAEGYSVSREKKESFPLTVTSAQKNPTAFYLCASTLGVRGELFFGEGSRLTVL.

This clone was observed once. The chain couples TRBV7-6 to TRBJ2-1; tentative D call: TRBD1 (7 bases). The germline gives CDR1 SGHVS, CDR2 FNYEAQ. The CDR3 spans 17 residues. V gave up 1 base and J gave up 4 bases, with 17 bases separating them. In DNA form, the CDR3 reads TGTGCCAGCAGCTTAGGGGGGGCGAGGGGGCCTTACAATGAGCAGTTCTTC. Amino acids: CASSLGGARGPYNEQFF.

The chain is built from TRBV29-1 and TRBJ2-7; either TRBD1 or TRBD2 may supply D (5 bases each). Trimming pared 5 bases from V and 3 bases from J, leaving 14 bases between. Looked up from germline, CDR1 is SQVTM and CDR2 is ANQGSEA. The CDR3 is 13 amino acids. CDR3 nucleotide sequence: TGCAGCGTTCTCACGGGACGCAGCTACGAGCAGTACTTC. Its protein is CSVLTGRSYEQYF.